Listed below are T cell receptor beta chains from one sample, sequenced in a study of patients and donors after allogeneic stem cell transplantation. Each CDR3 protein gets one entry after TCRdb re-called the RT-PCR reads with MiXCR. The table records roughly 880,000 distinct CDR3 sequences, around 17% of them present only once. The specimen sequenced was blood, either unsorted or a sorted T cell fraction (not recorded which). The receptor source for this set is a human donor who was either an allogeneic HSCT recipient or a stem cell or donor lymphocyte infusion donor (not recorded which). It is not recorded whose cells these are; they may come from a transplant donor. The CDR3 runs from the conserved cysteine through the conserved F or W. A D gene is named only where the DNA matches it firmly. The size entry is marked missing in some rows and otherwise reads once, few, many or a size class.

D gene: TRBD2
V gene: TRBV20-1
clone size: NA
CDR3 protein: CSAWTSGRETQYF

D gene: NA
V gene: TRBV21-1
clone size: NA
CDR3 protein: CASSIFCLNRGPTDTQYF

D gene: NA
V gene: TRBV5-1
clone size: NA
CDR3 protein: CASGPGSGELFF

D gene: NA
V gene: TRBV20-1
clone size: NA
CDR3 protein: CSVGTPRETQYF

D gene: TRBD2
V gene: TRBV11-3
clone size: few
CDR3 protein: CASSRTSGNPQETQYF

D gene: NA
V gene: TRBV4-2
clone size: NA
CDR3 protein: CASSPSLSGERLENEQFF

D gene: NA
V gene: TRBV18
clone size: NA
CDR3 protein: CASSPRQGGGTDTQYF

D gene: NA
V gene: TRBV15
clone size: few
CDR3 protein: CATSRQPGGTYEQYF

D gene: NA
V gene: TRBV9
clone size: few
CDR3 protein: CASSPRQVSPWGYTF

D gene: TRBD2
V gene: TRBV3-1
clone size: NA
CDR3 protein: CASSQALAGGGDTQYF

D gene: NA
V gene: TRBV18
clone size: few
CDR3 protein: CASSPRDGQNQPQHF

D gene: NA
V gene: TRBV12-3/TRBV12-4
clone size: many
CDR3 protein: CASSSPGKWAKNIQYF

D gene: TRBD2
V gene: TRBV29-1
clone size: NA
CDR3 protein: CSVDPAGAGEQYF

D gene: NA
V gene: TRBV4-2
clone size: few
CDR3 protein: CASSHGRVQETQYF

D gene: NA
V gene: TRBV10-3
clone size: few
CDR3 protein: CAISALSGLLQETQYF

D gene: TRBD2
V gene: TRBV6-1
clone size: NA
CDR3 protein: CASRDSGRDNEQFF

D gene: TRBD1
V gene: TRBV5-1
clone size: NA
CDR3 protein: CASSLAGQGITGELFF

D gene: NA
V gene: TRBV7-2
clone size: NA
CDR3 protein: CASSLWPGEETQYF

D gene: TRBD2
V gene: TRBV3-1
clone size: many
CDR3 protein: CASSQTSGYNEQFF

D gene: TRBD2
V gene: TRBV4-3
clone size: NA
CDR3 protein: CASSHGRLRGSSYNEQFF

D gene: NA
V gene: TRBV20-1
clone size: few
CDR3 protein: CSARDLVADTYEQYF

D gene: NA
V gene: TRBV20-1
clone size: few
CDR3 protein: CSARSGIYNEQFF

D gene: TRBD2
V gene: TRBV19
clone size: NA
CDR3 protein: CASSMGGGSYNEQFF

D gene: TRBD2
V gene: TRBV20-1
clone size: NA
CDR3 protein: CSAPTSGGAGEQFF

D gene: TRBD2
V gene: TRBV7-8
clone size: few
CDR3 protein: CASSLRPTSGKNTGELFF

D gene: NA
V gene: TRBV5-1
clone size: few
CDR3 protein: CASSLDTHRDEQYF

D gene: NA
V gene: TRBV20-1
clone size: NA
CDR3 protein: CSARRPGVDRNEQFF

D gene: NA
V gene: TRBV28
clone size: few
CDR3 protein: CASSFVEAGAIQETQYF

D gene: NA
V gene: TRBV10-3
clone size: once
CDR3 protein: CAISPLRGGTEAFF

D gene: TRBD2
V gene: TRBV29-1
clone size: few
CDR3 protein: CSVTFSGITYEQYF

D gene: TRBD1
V gene: TRBV4-2
clone size: NA
CDR3 protein: CASSQVTGEGAADTQYF

D gene: NA
V gene: TRBV10-3
clone size: few
CDR3 protein: CAISELTSQRTDTQYF

D gene: TRBD1
V gene: TRBV12-3/TRBV12-4
clone size: NA
CDR3 protein: CASSGTGTYNSPLHF

D gene: TRBD2
V gene: TRBV30
clone size: few
CDR3 protein: CAWSVASGHNEQFF

D gene: NA
V gene: TRBV18
clone size: NA
CDR3 protein: CASSPSQGIHNEQFF

D gene: TRBD2
V gene: TRBV27
clone size: NA
CDR3 protein: CASSWSGGVHNEQFF

D gene: NA
V gene: TRBV7-6
clone size: NA
CDR3 protein: CASSSMDYGYTF

D gene: TRBD1
V gene: TRBV27
clone size: few
CDR3 protein: CASTRGQGARVASDTQYF

D gene: NA
V gene: TRBV9
clone size: few
CDR3 protein: CASSVISPATEAFF

D gene: NA
V gene: TRBV29-1
clone size: NA
CDR3 protein: CIPGWEQYF

D gene: NA
V gene: TRBV2
clone size: NA
CDR3 protein: CASMRDSGNTIYF

D gene: NA
V gene: TRBV29-1
clone size: few
CDR3 protein: CSVEDRRGEKLFF

D gene: NA
V gene: TRBV15
clone size: NA
CDR3 protein: CATRAGTIDYEQYF

D gene: NA
V gene: TRBV6-1
clone size: NA
CDR3 protein: CASSGGRSGETQYF

D gene: TRBD2
V gene: TRBV20-1
clone size: once
CDR3 protein: CSAVPAGGYEQYF

D gene: NA
V gene: TRBV12-3/TRBV12-4
clone size: NA
CDR3 protein: CASRLQGSTNEKLFF

D gene: NA
V gene: TRBV20-1
clone size: few
CDR3 protein: CSARDERGDNEKLFF

D gene: NA
V gene: TRBV9
clone size: NA
CDR3 protein: CASSVAWDKNTEAFF

D gene: NA
V gene: TRBV7-2
clone size: few
CDR3 protein: CASLGRVTDTQYF

D gene: NA
V gene: TRBV12-3/TRBV12-4
clone size: NA
CDR3 protein: CASFAQRNTEAFF

D gene: NA
V gene: TRBV5-4
clone size: few
CDR3 protein: CASSFTGFEQFF